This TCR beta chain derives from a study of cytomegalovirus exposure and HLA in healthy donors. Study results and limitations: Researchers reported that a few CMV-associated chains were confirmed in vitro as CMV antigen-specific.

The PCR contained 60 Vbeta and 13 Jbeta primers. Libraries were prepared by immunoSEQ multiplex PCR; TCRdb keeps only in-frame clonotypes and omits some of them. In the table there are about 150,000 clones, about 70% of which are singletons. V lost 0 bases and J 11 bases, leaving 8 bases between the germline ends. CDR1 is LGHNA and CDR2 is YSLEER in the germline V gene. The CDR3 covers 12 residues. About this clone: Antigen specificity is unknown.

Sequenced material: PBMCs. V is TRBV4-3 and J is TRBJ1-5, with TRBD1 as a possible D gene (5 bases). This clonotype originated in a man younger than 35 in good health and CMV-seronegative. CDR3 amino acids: CASSQDRGAQHF. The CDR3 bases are TGCGCCAGCAGCCAAGACCGGGGGGCCCAGCATTTT.